This T cell receptor (beta chain) was captured in a study of cytomegalovirus exposure and HLA in healthy donors. Across the study: When 300 to 400 donors were genotyped, about 80% of them were found to fall in the Caucasian-associated ancestry cluster.

Turning to this clone: No antigen is known for it.

Study-level findings and limits: Accurate prediction of HLA-A and HLA-B alleles (for most subjects) was reportedly achieved from TCR beta sequences.

The PCR ran on 60 Vbeta and 13 Jbeta primers. Assay used: immunoSEQ multiplex PCR; TCRdb lists only in-frame clones, some missing. The sample lists around 100,000 clones; 65% to 75% were seen once. The clonotype originates from a woman aged 40 to 50 in good health and CMV-seropositive. Sequencing input: PBMCs.

The CDR3 is CASSLPTGLNTEAFF. The DNA of the CDR3 is TGTGCCAGCAGCTTACCGACAGGCTTGAACACTGAAGCTTTCTTT. The gene calls are TRBV7-8 and TRBJ1-1, with D perhaps matching TRBD1 (6 bases). The CDR3 is 15 residues long. Germline V lookup: CDR1 SGHVS, CDR2 FQNEAQ. The V end was cut by 2 bases, the J end by 0 bases, with 10 bases between.